Listed below are T cell receptor beta chains from one sample, sequenced in a study of shared clonotypes between healthy human individuals. The assay was immunoSEQ multiplex PCR, and TCRdb's table has in-frame clones only and misses some. The sample contains about 2 million clones, about 95% of which appear only once. The sequencing input was naive CD8+ T cells sorted from blood. These receptors all stem from a young man in good health. CDR3s leave out the opening cysteine and the closing phenylalanine or tryptophan. Rows give clone size only sometimes, using once, few, many, or a class for an expanded clone.

abundance: NA
j_gene: TRBJ2-1
v_gene: TRBV28
CDR3aa: ASSWGLPKQF

abundance: NA
j_gene: TRBJ1-1
v_gene: TRBV7-9
CDR3aa: ASSSSWQGNTEAF

abundance: NA
j_gene: TRBJ1-4
v_gene: TRBV2
CDR3aa: ASRNETGGREKLF

abundance: NA
j_gene: TRBJ2-3
v_gene: TRBV27
CDR3aa: ASSLVNAGGPNTDTQY

abundance: NA
j_gene: TRBJ2-7
v_gene: TRBV28
CDR3aa: ASSPTGTEYEQY

abundance: NA
j_gene: TRBJ1-6
v_gene: TRBV5-1
CDR3aa: ASSETGQGNSPLH

abundance: NA
j_gene: TRBJ2-7
v_gene: TRBV4-2
CDR3aa: ASSQEGGPYEQY

abundance: NA
j_gene: TRBJ1-3
v_gene: TRBV9
CDR3aa: ASSDGTARNKAGNTIY

abundance: NA
j_gene: TRBJ2-3
v_gene: TRBV25-1
CDR3aa: ASSEYYTSGNTDTQY

abundance: NA
j_gene: TRBJ2-3
v_gene: TRBV29-1
CDR3aa: SVEDLGSGTGNPDTQY

abundance: NA
j_gene: TRBJ1-1
v_gene: TRBV30
CDR3aa: AWSPTGLNTEAF

abundance: NA
j_gene: TRBJ1-5
v_gene: TRBV23-1
CDR3aa: ASSLYRDRGNQPQH

abundance: NA
j_gene: TRBJ2-1
v_gene: TRBV5-4
CDR3aa: ASSATGNEQF

abundance: NA
j_gene: TRBJ2-1
v_gene: TRBV6-5
CDR3aa: ASSYSGGGGEQF

abundance: NA
j_gene: TRBJ2-1
v_gene: TRBV5-1
CDR3aa: ASSLADWSSYNEQF

abundance: NA
j_gene: TRBJ2-3
v_gene: TRBV27
CDR3aa: ASSRTSGNTDTQY

abundance: NA
j_gene: TRBJ2-2
v_gene: TRBV19
CDR3aa: ASSIGGHTGELF

abundance: NA
j_gene: TRBJ2-3
v_gene: TRBV9
CDR3aa: ASSVGTDTQY

abundance: NA
j_gene: TRBJ2-7
v_gene: TRBV28
CDR3aa: ASRPRGGVRYEQY

abundance: NA
j_gene: TRBJ2-2
v_gene: TRBV7-8
CDR3aa: ASSPGLAGGLLVVAGELF

abundance: NA
j_gene: TRBJ2-3
v_gene: TRBV6-5
CDR3aa: ASSSTSGSADTQY

abundance: NA
j_gene: TRBJ2-7
v_gene: TRBV4-1
CDR3aa: ASSHEAGALLSYEQY

abundance: NA
j_gene: TRBJ1-5
v_gene: TRBV6-1
CDR3aa: ASSEAPRELDQPQH

abundance: NA
j_gene: TRBJ1-5
v_gene: TRBV30
CDR3aa: AWKIGGINQPQH

abundance: NA
j_gene: TRBJ1-2
v_gene: TRBV7-2
CDR3aa: ASSLVSGADGYT

abundance: NA
j_gene: TRBJ2-1
v_gene: TRBV6-4
CDR3aa: ASSANGLAGDYNEQF

abundance: NA
j_gene: TRBJ1-1
v_gene: TRBV7-9
CDR3aa: ASSPGWGDTEAF

abundance: NA
j_gene: TRBJ1-2
v_gene: TRBV6-5
CDR3aa: ASSYGAANGYT

abundance: NA
j_gene: TRBJ2-3
v_gene: TRBV30
CDR3aa: AWSERGSTDTQY

abundance: NA
j_gene: TRBJ2-5
v_gene: TRBV7-9
CDR3aa: ASSLSPPFQETQY

abundance: NA
j_gene: TRBJ1-5
v_gene: TRBV6-1
CDR3aa: ASRGGDTGNQPQH

abundance: NA
j_gene: TRBJ2-7
v_gene: TRBV13
CDR3aa: ASSLTLTSGERVYEQY

abundance: NA
j_gene: TRBJ1-1
v_gene: TRBV29-1
CDR3aa: SVEDRGAEAF

abundance: NA
j_gene: TRBJ1-5
v_gene: TRBV19
CDR3aa: ASSPQVSNQPQH

abundance: NA
j_gene: TRBJ2-5
v_gene: TRBV7-9
CDR3aa: ASSSVRGETQY

abundance: NA
j_gene: TRBJ2-5
v_gene: TRBV30
CDR3aa: AWRVAGGPGETQY

abundance: NA
j_gene: TRBJ2-2
v_gene: TRBV28
CDR3aa: ASSLGQIRTGELF

abundance: NA
j_gene: TRBJ2-7
v_gene: TRBV4-1
CDR3aa: ASSQLPGGGSYEQY

abundance: NA
j_gene: TRBJ2-3
v_gene: TRBV2
CDR3aa: ASTSGPDTQY

abundance: NA
j_gene: TRBJ2-2
v_gene: TRBV27
CDR3aa: ASSLGTGELF

abundance: NA
j_gene: TRBJ2-3
v_gene: TRBV14
CDR3aa: ASSQGRGRSSTDTQY

abundance: NA
j_gene: TRBJ2-7
v_gene: TRBV7-6
CDR3aa: ASSLGSGHPYEQY

abundance: NA
j_gene: TRBJ2-7
v_gene: TRBV9
CDR3aa: ASSTQGGRQY

abundance: NA
j_gene: TRBJ1-3
v_gene: TRBV21-1
CDR3aa: ASTGNTIY

abundance: NA
j_gene: TRBJ2-7
v_gene: TRBV5-1
CDR3aa: ASSWGGSSYEQY

abundance: once
j_gene: TRBJ1-5
v_gene: TRBV28
CDR3aa: ASSFDREGLNQPQH

abundance: few
j_gene: TRBJ1-3
v_gene: TRBV10-2
CDR3aa: ASRGSGLAAGNTIY

abundance: NA
j_gene: TRBJ2-7
v_gene: TRBV4-1
CDR3aa: ASSQGGSYEQY

abundance: NA
j_gene: TRBJ2-5
v_gene: TRBV6-5
CDR3aa: ASSYREGVQTQY

abundance: once
j_gene: TRBJ1-6
v_gene: TRBV4-1
CDR3aa: ASSQDRVGNSPLH

abundance: NA
j_gene: TRBJ1-2
v_gene: TRBV9
CDR3aa: ASSVGWKDGYT

abundance: once
j_gene: TRBJ2-7
v_gene: TRBV9
CDR3aa: ASSVGQESYEQY

abundance: NA
j_gene: TRBJ2-7
v_gene: TRBV5-5
CDR3aa: ASSIDSSYEQY

abundance: NA
j_gene: TRBJ2-1
v_gene: TRBV6-5
CDR3aa: ASSLDLNEQF